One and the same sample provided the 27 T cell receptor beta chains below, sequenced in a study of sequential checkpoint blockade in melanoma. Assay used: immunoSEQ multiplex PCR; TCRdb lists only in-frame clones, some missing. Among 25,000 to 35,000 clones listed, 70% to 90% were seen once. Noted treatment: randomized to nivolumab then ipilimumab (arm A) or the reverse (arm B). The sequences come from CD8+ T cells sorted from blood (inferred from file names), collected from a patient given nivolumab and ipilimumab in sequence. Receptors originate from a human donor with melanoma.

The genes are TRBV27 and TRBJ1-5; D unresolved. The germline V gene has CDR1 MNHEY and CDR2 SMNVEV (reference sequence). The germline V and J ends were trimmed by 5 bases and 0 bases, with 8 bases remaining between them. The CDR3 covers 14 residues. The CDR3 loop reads CASSRSDSNQPQHF. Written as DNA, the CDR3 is TGTGCCAGCAGTCGGTCCGATAGCAATCAGCCCCAGCATTTT.

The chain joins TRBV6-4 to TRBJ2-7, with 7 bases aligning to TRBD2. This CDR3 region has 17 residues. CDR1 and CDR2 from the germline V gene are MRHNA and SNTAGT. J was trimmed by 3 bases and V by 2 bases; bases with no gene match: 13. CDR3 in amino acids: CASSDRLAGPSDYEQYV. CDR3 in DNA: TGTGCCAGCAGTGACCGGTTAGCGGGTCCGTCTGACTACGAGCAGTACGTC.

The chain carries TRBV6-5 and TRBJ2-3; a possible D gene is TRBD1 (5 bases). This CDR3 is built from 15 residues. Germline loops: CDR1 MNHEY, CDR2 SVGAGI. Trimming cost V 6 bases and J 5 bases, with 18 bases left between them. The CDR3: CASRIRQYLQDTQYF. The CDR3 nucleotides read TGTGCCAGCAGGATTAGACAGTACCTTCAAGATACGCAGTATTTT.

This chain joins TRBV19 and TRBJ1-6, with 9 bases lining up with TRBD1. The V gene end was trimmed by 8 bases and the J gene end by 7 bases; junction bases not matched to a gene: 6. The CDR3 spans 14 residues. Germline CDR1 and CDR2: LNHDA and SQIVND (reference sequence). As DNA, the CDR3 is TGTGCCAGTTCAACCGGGACAGGGAATTCACCCCTCCACTTT. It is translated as CASSTGTGNSPLHF.

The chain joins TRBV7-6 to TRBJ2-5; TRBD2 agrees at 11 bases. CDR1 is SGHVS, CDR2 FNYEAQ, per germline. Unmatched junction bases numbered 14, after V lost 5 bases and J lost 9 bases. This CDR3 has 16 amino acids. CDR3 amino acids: CASSLASGGSGRAQYF. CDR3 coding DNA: TGTGCCAGCAGCCTTGCTAGCGGGGGGTCGGGGAGGGCCCAGTACTTC.

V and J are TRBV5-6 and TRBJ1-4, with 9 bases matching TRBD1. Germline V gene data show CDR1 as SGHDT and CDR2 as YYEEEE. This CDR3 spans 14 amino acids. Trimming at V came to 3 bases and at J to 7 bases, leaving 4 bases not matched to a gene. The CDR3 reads CASSWGQGFEKLFF. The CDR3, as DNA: TGTGCCAGCAGCTGGGGACAGGGATTTGAAAAACTGTTTTTT.

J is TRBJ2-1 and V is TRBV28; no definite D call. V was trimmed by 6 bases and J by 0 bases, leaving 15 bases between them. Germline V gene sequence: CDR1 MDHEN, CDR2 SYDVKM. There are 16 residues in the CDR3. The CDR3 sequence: CASRVLLESSYNEQFF. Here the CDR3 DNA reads TGTGCCAGCAGGGTTCTTCTAGAGAGCTCCTACAATGAGCAGTTCTTC.

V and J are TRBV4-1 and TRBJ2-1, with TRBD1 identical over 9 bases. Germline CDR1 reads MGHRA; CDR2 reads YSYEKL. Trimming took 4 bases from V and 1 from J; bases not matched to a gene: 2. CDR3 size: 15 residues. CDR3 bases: TGCGCCAGCAGCCTCGGGACAGGGTCCTACAATGAGCAGTTCTTC. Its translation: CASSLGTGSYNEQFF.

CDR3 sequence reads: CASTDTSNEQFF. The CDR3 nucleotides read TGTGCCAGCACCGATACATCCAATGAGCAGTTCTTC. This chain connects TRBV5-4 to TRBJ2-1; no clear D. Germline values: CDR1 SGHNT, CDR2 YYREEE (reference sequence). The V gene lost 6 bases and the J gene lost 6 bases, with 10 bases spanning the gap. The CDR3 has 12 residues. Full variable domain (outside the CDR3, taken from reference TRBV5-4 and TRBJ2-1): ETGVTQSPTHLIKTRGQQVTLRCSSQSGHNTVSWYQQALGQGPQFIFQYYREEENGRGNFPPRFSGLQFPNYSSELNVNALELDDSALYLCASTDTSNEQFFGPGTRLTVL.

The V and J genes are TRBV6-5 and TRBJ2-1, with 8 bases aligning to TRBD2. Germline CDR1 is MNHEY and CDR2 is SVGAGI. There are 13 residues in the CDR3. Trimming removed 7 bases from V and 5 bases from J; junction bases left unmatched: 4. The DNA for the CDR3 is TGTGCCAGCAAACTAGCGGAAAACAATGAGCAGTTCTTC. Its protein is CASKLAENNEQFF.

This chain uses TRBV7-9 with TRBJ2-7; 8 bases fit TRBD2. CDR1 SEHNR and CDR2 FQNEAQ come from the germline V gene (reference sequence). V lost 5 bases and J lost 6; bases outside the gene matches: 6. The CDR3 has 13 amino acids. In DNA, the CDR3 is TGTGCCAGCAGCAAGGTCGGGGGGGTCGAGCAGTACGTC. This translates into CASSKVGGVEQYV.

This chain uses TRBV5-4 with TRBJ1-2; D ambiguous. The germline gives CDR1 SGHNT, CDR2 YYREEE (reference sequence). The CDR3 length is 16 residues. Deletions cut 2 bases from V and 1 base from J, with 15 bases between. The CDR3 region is CASSFLGEWHNYGYTF. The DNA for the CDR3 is TGTGCCAGCAGCTTCCTCGGGGAGTGGCATAACTATGGCTACACCTTC.

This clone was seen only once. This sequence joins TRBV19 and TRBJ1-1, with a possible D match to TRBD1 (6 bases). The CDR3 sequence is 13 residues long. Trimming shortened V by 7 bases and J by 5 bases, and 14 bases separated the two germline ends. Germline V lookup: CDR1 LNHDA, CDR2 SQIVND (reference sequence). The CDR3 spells CASTPGQITEAFF. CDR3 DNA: TGTGCCAGTACCCCGGGACAAATAACTGAAGCTTTCTTT.

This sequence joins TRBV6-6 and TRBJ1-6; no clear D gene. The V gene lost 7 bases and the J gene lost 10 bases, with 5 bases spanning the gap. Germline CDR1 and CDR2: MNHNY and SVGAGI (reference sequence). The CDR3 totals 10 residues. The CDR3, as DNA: TGTGCCAGCAACTTATCACCCCTCCACTTT. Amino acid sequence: CASNLSPLHF.

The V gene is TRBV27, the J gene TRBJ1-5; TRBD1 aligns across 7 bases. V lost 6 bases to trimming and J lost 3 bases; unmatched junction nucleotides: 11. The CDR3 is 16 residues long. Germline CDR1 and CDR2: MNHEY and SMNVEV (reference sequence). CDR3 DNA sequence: TGTGCCAGCAGACGGTCCGGACAGGATTTCAATCAGCCCCAGCATTTT. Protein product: CASRRSGQDFNQPQHF.

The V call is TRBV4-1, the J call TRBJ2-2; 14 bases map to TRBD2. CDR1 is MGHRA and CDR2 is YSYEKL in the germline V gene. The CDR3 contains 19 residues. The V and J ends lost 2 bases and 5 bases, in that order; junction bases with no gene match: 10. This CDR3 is CASSQLTSGGALRTGELFF. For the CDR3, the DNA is TGCGCCAGCAGCCAACTGACTAGCGGGGGGGCTTTGAGGACCGGGGAGCTGTTTTTT.

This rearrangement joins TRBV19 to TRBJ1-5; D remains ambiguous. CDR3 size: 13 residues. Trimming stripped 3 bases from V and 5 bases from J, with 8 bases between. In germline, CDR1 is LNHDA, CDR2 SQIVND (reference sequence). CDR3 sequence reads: CASSIISDQPQHF. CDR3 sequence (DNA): TGTGCCAGTAGTATTATTTCGGATCAGCCCCAGCATTTT.

CDR3 in amino acids: CASWTGTAQPQHF. The CDR3 DNA reads as TGCGCCAGTTGGACAGGGACCGCTCAGCCCCAGCATTTT. The J gene is TRBJ1-5, the V gene TRBV10-2; TRBD1 aligns across 8 bases. Germline V gene sequence: CDR1 WSHSY, CDR2 SAAADI. The CDR3 sequence is 13 residues long. The junction had 7 bases not matched to a gene; V was cut back by 9 bases and J by 6 bases.

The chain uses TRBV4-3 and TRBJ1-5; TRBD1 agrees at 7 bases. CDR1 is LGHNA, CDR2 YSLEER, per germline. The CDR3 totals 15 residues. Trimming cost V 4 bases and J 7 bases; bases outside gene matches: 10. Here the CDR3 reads CASSPRTGRGQPQHF. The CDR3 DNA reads TGCGCCAGCAGCCCTCGGACAGGTAGAGGCCAGCCCCAGCATTTT.

The CDR3 loop is CAWTPWMRGEQFF. The CDR3 region has the DNA TGTGCCTGGACCCCTTGGATGCGGGGTGAGCAGTTCTTC. V and J are TRBV30 and TRBJ2-1, with D perhaps TRBD2 (6 bases). V was clipped by 4 bases and J by 9 bases, with 16 bases between them. The CDR3 is made up of 13 amino acids. CDR1 is GTSNPN, CDR2 SVGIG, per germline (reference sequence). The variable domain in full, with the rest retrieved from reference TRBV30 and TRBJ2-1, is SQTIHQWPATLVQPVGSPLSLECTVEGTSNPNLYWYRQAAGRGLQLLFYSVGIGQISSEVPQNLSASRPQDRQFILSSKKLLLSDSGFYLCAWTPWMRGEQFFGPGTRLTVL.

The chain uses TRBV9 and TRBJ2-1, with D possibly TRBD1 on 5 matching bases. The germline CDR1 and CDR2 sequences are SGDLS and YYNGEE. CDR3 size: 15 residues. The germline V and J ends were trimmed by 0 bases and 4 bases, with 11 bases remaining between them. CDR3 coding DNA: TGTGCCAGCAGCGTAGCTTTCGGACATTACAATGAGCAGTTCTTC. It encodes CASSVAFGHYNEQFF.

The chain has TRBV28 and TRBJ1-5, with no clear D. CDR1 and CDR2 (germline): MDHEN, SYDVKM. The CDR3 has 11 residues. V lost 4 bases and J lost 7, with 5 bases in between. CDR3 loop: CASSYGQPQHF. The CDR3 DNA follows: TGTGCCAGCAGTTACGGGCAGCCCCAGCATTTT.

CDR3 loop: CASSWGQGPSNIQYF. CDR3 DNA sequence: TGTGCCAGCAGCTGGGGACAGGGTCCATCTAACATTCAGTACTTC. This chain links TRBV13 with TRBJ2-4; TRBD1 matches at 9 bases. Germline loops: CDR1 PRHDT, CDR2 FYEKMQ (reference sequence). V lost 4 bases to trimming and J lost 7 bases; unmatched junction nucleotides: 8. The CDR3 contains 15 residues.

CDR3 in amino acids: CASIPKGRTGELFF. CDR3 nucleotide sequence: TGTGCCAGCATACCTAAGGGGAGGACCGGGGAGCTGTTTTTT. The chain couples TRBV2 to TRBJ2-2, with a weak D call TRBD2 (6 bases). Germline values: CDR1 SNHLY, CDR2 FYNNEI. The CDR3 totals 14 residues. The ends were cut back, 7 bases at V and 5 bases at J, with 14 bases in the middle.

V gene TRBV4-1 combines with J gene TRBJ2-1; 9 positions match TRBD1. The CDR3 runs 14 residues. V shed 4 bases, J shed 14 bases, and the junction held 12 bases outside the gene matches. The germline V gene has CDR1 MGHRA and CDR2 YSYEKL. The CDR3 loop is CASSPGQGVRPEFF. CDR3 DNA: TGCGCCAGCAGCCCGGGACAGGGTGTTAGACCAGAGTTCTTC.

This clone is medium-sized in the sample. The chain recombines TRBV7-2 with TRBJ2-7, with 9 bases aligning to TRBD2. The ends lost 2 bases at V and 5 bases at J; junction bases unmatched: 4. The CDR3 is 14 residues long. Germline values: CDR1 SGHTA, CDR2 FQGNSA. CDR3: CASSLLAGSHEQYV. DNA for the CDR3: TGTGCCAGCAGCTTACTAGCGGGGAGCCACGAGCAGTACGTC.

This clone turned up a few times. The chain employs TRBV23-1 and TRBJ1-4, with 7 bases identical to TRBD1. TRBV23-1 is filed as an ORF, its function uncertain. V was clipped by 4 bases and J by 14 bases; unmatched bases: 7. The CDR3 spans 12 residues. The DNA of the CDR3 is TGCGCCAGCAGTCCAGTACAGGGGAGGCTGTTTTTT. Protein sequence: CASSPVQGRLFF.